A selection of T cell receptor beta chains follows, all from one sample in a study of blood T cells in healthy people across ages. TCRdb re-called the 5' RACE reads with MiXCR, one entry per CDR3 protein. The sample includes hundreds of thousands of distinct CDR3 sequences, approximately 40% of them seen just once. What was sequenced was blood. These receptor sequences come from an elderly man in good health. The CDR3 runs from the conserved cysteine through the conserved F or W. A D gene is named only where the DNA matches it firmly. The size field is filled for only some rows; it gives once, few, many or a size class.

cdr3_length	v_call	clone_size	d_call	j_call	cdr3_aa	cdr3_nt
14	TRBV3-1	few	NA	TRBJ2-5	CASSRGLLQETQYF	TGTGCCAGCAGCCGGGGACTCCTACAAGAGACCCAGTACTTC
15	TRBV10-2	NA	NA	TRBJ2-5	CAISETAGTTETQYF	TGCGCCATCAGTGAAACGGCCGGGACCACGGAGACCCAGTACTTC
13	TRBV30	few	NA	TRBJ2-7	CAWSVKFGNEQYF	TGTGCCTGGAGTGTAAAATTCGGGAACGAGCAGTACTTC
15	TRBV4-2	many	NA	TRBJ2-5	CASSQELTSQETQYF	TGTGCCAGCAGCCAAGAGCTTACTTCTCAAGAGACCCAGTACTTC
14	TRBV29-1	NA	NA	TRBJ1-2	CSAKFPAGVGGYTF	TGCAGCGCGAAGTTCCCAGCGGGGGTAGGTGGCTACACCTTC
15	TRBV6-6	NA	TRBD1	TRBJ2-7	CASLQPGQGAYEQYF	TGTGCCAGCTTACAACCGGGACAGGGGGCCTACGAGCAGTACTTC
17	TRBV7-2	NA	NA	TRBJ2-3	CASSLAASGSSTDTQYF	TGTGCCAGCAGCTTAGCGGCCAGCGGATCTTCCACAGATACGCAGTATTTT
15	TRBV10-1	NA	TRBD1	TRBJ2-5	CTSSESTGGAQTQYF	TGCACCAGCAGTGAGTCGACAGGGGGCGCGCAGACCCAGTACTTC
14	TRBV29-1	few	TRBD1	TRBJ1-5	CSAWSGTENQPQHF	TGCAGCGCTTGGTCTGGGACAGAGAATCAGCCCCAGCATTTT
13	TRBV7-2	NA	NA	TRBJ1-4	CASSQTQGEKLFF	TGTGCCAGCAGCCAGACCCAGGGGGAAAAACTGTTTTTT
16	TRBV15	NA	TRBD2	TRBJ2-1	CATSRASGNLHNEQFF	TGTGCCACCAGCAGAGCTAGCGGGAACTTACACAATGAGCAGTTCTTC